These T cell receptor beta chains were read from a single sample in a study of blood T cell repertoires in COVID-19. Generated by immunoSEQ multiplex PCR, the TCRdb table keeps only in-frame clones and is missing some. Among 210,000 or so clones listed, 70% to 90% were seen once. What was sequenced was peripheral blood. The source of these receptors is a woman younger than 30 who had recovered from COVID-19. The CDR3 runs from the conserved cysteine through the conserved F or W. The D gene is left open where the match is weak. A row's size may be missing; if present it is once, few, many or a size class.

TRBV20-1	-	few	TRBJ1-2	TGCAGTGCTAGTTGGGGCCCAGGGTCTAACTATGGCTACACCTTC	CSASWGPGSNYGYTF
TRBV7-7	TRBD2	-	TRBJ2-3	TGTGCCAGCAGCCAACTAGCGGCCGCGGTTCCTACAGATACGCAGTATTTT	CASSQLAAAVPTDTQYF
TRBV6-1	TRBD1	-	TRBJ1-5	TGTGCCAGCAGTGAGTCGACAGGGGGACATCAGCCCCAGCATTTT	CASSESTGGHQPQHF
TRBV12-3/TRBV12-4	-	-	TRBJ1-1	TGTGCCAGCAGCTACGGACAGAACACTGAAGCTTTCTTT	CASSYGQNTEAFF
TRBV5-1	TRBD2	-	TRBJ2-1	TGCGCCAGCAGCTTCAGCGGGACTAGCGGATACAATGAGCAGTTCTTC	CASSFSGTSGYNEQFF
TRBV11-2	TRBD2	-	TRBJ2-7	TGTGCCAGCAGCTTAGATAGGTGGGTAGCGGGAGTCTACGAGCAGTACTTC	CASSLDRWVAGVYEQYF
TRBV11-2	-	-	TRBJ1-1	TGTGCCAGCAGCTTCGCGGGGTTTCGGGACACTGAAGCTTTCTTT	CASSFAGFRDTEAFF
TRBV19	-	-	TRBJ1-2	TGTGCCAGTAGCCCCTGGCAGGGGAACTATGGCTACACCTTC	CASSPWQGNYGYTF
TRBV7-3	TRBD1	-	TRBJ2-1	TGTGCCAGCAGCATCTCCGGGACAGGCCCGTATTCGGAGCAGTTCTTC	CASSISGTGPYSEQFF
TRBV25-1	-	once	TRBJ2-7	TGTGCCAGCACCCGGGACAAGACCTACGAGCAGTACTTC	CASTRDKTYEQYF
TRBV9	-	once	TRBJ2-2	TGTGCCAGCAGCGCCAATACCGGGGAGCTGTTTTTT	CASSANTGELFF
TRBV5-4	-	-	TRBJ1-6	TGTGCCAGCAGCGTCACACAGGGCTGGACACCCCTCCACTTT	CASSVTQGWTPLHF
TRBV19	TRBD1	few	TRBJ2-7	TGTGCCAGTAGTATGCAGCCGGGACAGGGGGTGTGGGAGCAGTACTTC	CASSMQPGQGVWEQYF
TRBV30	-	once	TRBJ2-5	TGTGCCTGGAGTGTGGGGGGCCAAGAGACCCAGTACTTC	CAWSVGGQETQYF
TRBV21-1	-	-	TRBJ1-3	TGTGCCAGCAGCAAACTCGGACTGACCTCTGGAAACACCATATATTTT	CASSKLGLTSGNTIYF
TRBV12-3/TRBV12-4	TRBD1	-	TRBJ1-1	TGTGCCAGCAGTCTCTGGGACAGAGCTGAAGCTTTCTTT	CASSLWDRAEAFF
TRBV5-5	-	-	TRBJ2-3	TGTGCCAGCAGCTCCGCAGATACGCAGTATTTT	CASSSADTQYF
TRBV12-1	-	-	TRBJ2-1	TGTGCCAGCAAATTAGCGGGAGGGCCGTATGAGCAGTTCTTC	CASKLAGGPYEQFF
TRBV6-5	TRBD1	-	TRBJ1-2	TGTGCCAGCAGTTACGTGGGACAGGGGGCGGATGGCTACACCTTC	CASSYVGQGADGYTF
TRBV30	TRBD2	-	TRBJ2-6	TGTGCCTGGAGTAAAGGGACTAGCGGATTCTCTGGGGCCAACGTCCTGACTTTC	CAWSKGTSGFSGANVLTF
TRBV12-3/TRBV12-4	-	-	TRBJ2-7	TGTGCCAGCAGTTTTAGCTCCGTAGAGCAGTACTTC	CASSFSSVEQYF
TRBV6-2/TRBV6-3	TRBD1	-	TRBJ2-7	TGTGCCAGCAGTTACACGGACAGGCGGGAGCAGTACTTC	CASSYTDRREQYF
TRBV7-2	TRBD1	-	TRBJ1-2	TGTGCCAGCAGCTCCAGGGGGGCTAACTATGGCTACACCTTC	CASSSRGANYGYTF
TRBV6-1	TRBD2	-	TRBJ2-1	TGTGCCAGCAGTGCCGGACTAGCGGGCATACCCTACAATGAGCAGTTCTTC	CASSAGLAGIPYNEQFF